This T cell receptor (beta chain) was obtained from a study of cytomegalovirus exposure and HLA in healthy donors. The PCR contained 60 Vbeta and 13 Jbeta primers. Produced via immunoSEQ multiplex PCR; TCRdb's table is partial and in-frame only. The table includes about 98,000 clones, under 70% detected once. The CDR3 spans 19 residues. Trimming cost V 3 bases and J 2 bases; bases outside gene matches: 11. CDR1 is LNHDA and CDR2 is SQIVND in the germline V gene (reference sequence). The clonotype comes from a man aged 45-65 years in good health and CMV-seronegative. V and J are TRBV19 and TRBJ2-7; 15 bases match TRBD2. Sequencing was done on a sample of PBMCs. The chain's CDR3 is CASSIFPGLAGGPTYEQYF. As DNA, the CDR3 is TGTGCCAGTAGTATCTTTCCGGGACTAGCGGGAGGCCCTACCTACGAGCAGTACTTC.